This entry describes one T cell receptor beta chain. Its antigen is not identified. The data derive from a study of cytomegalovirus exposure and HLA in healthy donors. Study information: Across more than 350 genotyped donors, 81% landed in the Caucasian-associated ancestry cluster. Findings and limits, study-wide: Sequence variants that were highly shared formed a cluster that was likely a sequencing artifact. A later analysis linked a missense variant in DCLRE1C to the trimming of TCR beta V and J genes. What a later analysis reportedly showed was that an Asian-associated ancestry cluster had fewer N-insertions than the approximately 700-donor mean.

CDR1 is SGHVS, CDR2 FQNEAQ, per germline. This CDR3 is 15 amino acids long. Trimming at V came to 1 base and at J to 11 bases, leaving 6 bases not matched to a gene. Use of 60 Vbeta and 13 Jbeta primers characterized the PCR. TCRdb keeps only in-frame clones here, not all; method: immunoSEQ multiplex PCR. Recorded here are about 90,000 clones; the top ten clones represent 3% to 4%. The TCR was taken from a woman aged 25 to 39 in good health and CMV-seronegative. Sequencing was performed on PBMCs. This sequence joins TRBV7-8 and TRBJ1-5; 12 nucleotides line up with TRBD1. CDR3 coding DNA: TGTGCCAGCAGCTTAGGGGGACAGGGGGCCAGGGCCCAGCATTTT. This codes for CASSLGGQGARAQHF. Full variable domain (rest looked up from reference TRBV7-8 and TRBJ1-5): GAGVSQSPRYKVAKRGQDVALRCDPISGHVSLFWYQQALGQGPEFLTYFQNEAQLDKSGLPSDRFFAERPEGSVSTLKIQRTQQEDSAVYLCASSLGGQGARAQHFGDGTRLSIL.